This T cell receptor beta chain was recorded in a study of blood T cell repertoires in COVID-19. This clone was detected once. Germline V gene sequence: CDR1 MNHNS, CDR2 SASEGT. The CDR3 extends over 12 amino acids. V lost 1 base, J lost 11 bases, and 9 bases lay in between. In the original processing: Using reference gene primer amplification, nucleated cell counts were estimated. The method was immunoSEQ multiplex PCR; TCRdb's version includes in-frame clones alone and lacks a portion of them. V and J calls and clone size are given by that table; D and trimming were obtained from the DNA. The sample carries approximately 250,000 clones, 75% to 90% recorded once.

The sample consisted of PBMCs or T cells enriched from blood (not recorded which). This TCR derives from a woman aged 30 to 39 who had recovered from COVID-19. The chain has TRBV6-1 and TRBJ1-5; D possibly corresponds to TRBD1 (6 bases). CDR3 residues: CASSEGDRTQHF. The CDR3 DNA follows: TGTGCCAGCAGTGAAGGCGACAGGACCCAGCATTTT.